Each of the 32 T cell receptor beta chains below was sequenced from the same sample in a study of a mutant IDH1 vaccine in newly diagnosed glioma. The time point: week 35, safety follow-up. Each dose delivered 300 ug of mutant IDH1 20-mer peptide subcutaneously with imiquimod. These receptors have no identified antigens. Profiling relied on immunoSEQ multiplex PCR, and the TCRdb table lists in-frame clones only, not all of them. The sample has tens of thousands of clones; around 86% are singletons. This material consisted of PBMCs, taken from a glioma patient whose treatment included an IDH1 peptide vaccine. These receptors were collected from a woman aged 40 to 50 with glioma. Some clones in this sample may be carry-over from other donors' samples.

The chain links TRBV19 to TRBJ1-1; 7 nucleotides align to TRBD1. Germline CDR1 LNHDA, CDR2 SQIVND (reference sequence). V shed 10 bases, J shed 5 bases, and the junction held 10 bases outside the gene matches. The CDR3 sequence is 13 residues long. The CDR3 DNA is TGTGCCACCACTTACAGGGGTAGGACTGAAGCTTTCTTT. The encoded protein is CATTYRGRTEAFF.

This chain connects TRBV25-1 to TRBJ1-1, with D possibly TRBD1 on 5 matching bases. The CDR3 has 14 amino acids. CDR1 is MGHDK, CDR2 SYGVNS, per germline. Trimming cost V 6 bases and J 5 bases, with 16 bases left between them. CDR3 DNA: TGTGCCAGCAGGTCCACGGTGTGGGGGACTGAAGCTTTCTTT. This encodes CASRSTVWGTEAFF.

The chain is built from TRBV28 and TRBJ2-5; 8 bases match TRBD2. The V segment lost 6 bases and the J segment 1 base; nucleotides outside the gene matches: 10. This CDR3 is built from 16 residues. The germline V gene has CDR1 MDHEN and CDR2 SYDVKM. The CDR3 sequence is CASSGSLAGSQETQYF. The CDR3 DNA reads as TGTGCCAGCAGCGGAAGCCTAGCGGGCTCCCAAGAGACCCAGTACTTC.

The chain carries TRBV7-9 and TRBJ2-4; D might be TRBD2 (6 bases). The CDR3 covers 13 residues. Per the germline V gene, CDR1 is SEHNR and CDR2 is FQNEAQ (reference sequence). Written as DNA, the CDR3 is TGTGCTACTAAGAGCGGGGCCAAAAACATTCAGTACTTC. Its protein is CATKSGAKNIQYF. Full variable domain (remainder filled in from reference TRBV7-9 and TRBJ2-4): DTGVSQNPRHKITKRGQNVTFRCDPISEHNRLYWYRQTLGQGPEFLTYFQNEAQLEKSRLLSDRFSAERPKGSFSTLEIQRTEQGDSAMYLCATKSGAKNIQYFGAGTRLSVL.

The genes are TRBV9 and TRBJ2-3; the match to TRBD2 covers 7 bases. CDR3 length equals 14 residues. V gave up 3 bases and J gave up 5 bases; unmatched junction bases: 6. Germline V CDR1 and CDR2: SGDLS, YYNGEE. The CDR3 DNA follows: TGTGCCAGCAGCGCGGGGCTAGCGGAAGATACGCAGTATTTT. Translating gives CASSAGLAEDTQYF.

This rearrangement joins TRBV29-1 to TRBJ2-2, with a possible D match to TRBD1 (6 bases). V lost 0 bases, J lost 4 bases, and 15 bases lay in between. Per germline, CDR1 SQVTM and CDR2 ANQGSEA. The length of the CDR3 is 16 residues. The CDR3 reads CSVEDHLGGTTGELFF. CDR3 in DNA: TGCAGCGTTGAAGATCATTTAGGGGGAACCACCGGGGAGCTGTTTTTT.

The V gene is TRBV11-2, the J gene TRBJ1-2; no clear D gene. The germline CDR1 and CDR2 sequences are SGHAT and FQNNGV. The V end was cut by 3 bases, the J end by 8 bases, with 16 bases between. The CDR3 consists of 14 residues. As DNA, the CDR3 is TGTGCCAGCAGCTTTCGCCGGGCATTAGGAGGCTACACCTTC. Protein sequence: CASSFRRALGGYTF.

The chain recombines TRBV11-2 with TRBJ2-7, with 11 positions matching TRBD1. This CDR3 spans 15 amino acids. From germline, CDR1 is SGHAT and CDR2 FQNNGV. The V and J ends lost 5 bases and 7 bases, in that order; junction bases with no gene match: 10. CDR3 nucleotide sequence: TGTGCCAGCAGCGTACCCGGGACAGGGGGTAGTGAGCAGTACTTC. Its protein is CASSVPGTGGSEQYF.

V and J are TRBV4-1 and TRBJ2-3; D gene uncertain. V lost 1 base and J 6 bases, leaving 5 bases between the germline ends. This CDR3 comprises 12 residues. Germline CDR1 MGHRA, CDR2 YSYEKL. CDR3 in DNA: TGCGCCAGCAGCCAAGTCGTTGATACGCAGTATTTT. As protein: CASSQVVDTQYF.

This clone was picked up a small number of times. The rearrangement links TRBV4-2 to TRBJ1-3; D is unresolved. Germline-derived CDR1 and CDR2 are LGHNA and YNFKEQ. CDR3 size: 12 residues. Between the trimmed V and J ends, which lost 1 base and 6 bases, there was a span of 4 bases. Here the CDR3 reads CASSQVENTIYF. In nucleotides, the CDR3 is TGTGCCAGCAGCCAAGTTGAAAACACCATATATTTT.

V gene TRBV28 combines with J gene TRBJ1-2, with D perhaps TRBD1 (6 bases). V gave up 5 bases and J gave up 8 bases, with 12 bases separating them. The CDR3 has 12 residues. The V gene's germline CDR1 is MDHEN and CDR2 SYDVKM. CDR3 residues: CASSPAGDGYTF. CDR3 in DNA: TGTGCCAGCAGTCCGGCAGGGGACGGCTACACCTTC.

The chain couples TRBV28 to TRBJ2-1, with a possible D match to TRBD1 (5 bases). CDR3 length equals 13 residues. CDR1 and CDR2 (germline): MDHEN, SYDVKM. Trimming took 4 bases from V and 3 from J, leaving 7 bases between them. CDR3 in DNA: TGTGCCAGCAGTTGGGGCAGCTACAATGAGCAGTTCTTC. The encoded protein is CASSWGSYNEQFF.

This clone was picked up one time. V is TRBV5-5 and J is TRBJ2-3; TRBD2 agrees at 9 bases. The CDR3 covers 15 residues. The germline V gene has CDR1 SGHKS and CDR2 YYEKEE (reference sequence). Trimming cost V 2 bases and J 5 bases; bases outside gene matches: 6. CDR3 loop: CASSFGGRAIDTQYF. The DNA of the CDR3 is TGTGCCAGCAGCTTTGGCGGGAGGGCTATAGATACGCAGTATTTT.

For this clone: One end of the junction varies from germline; a read error may be responsible. This chain links TRBV7-9 with TRBJ2-2; 11 nucleotides match TRBD2. The V gene's germline CDR1 is SEHNR and CDR2 FQNEAQ (reference sequence). This CDR3 has 15 amino acids. The CDR3 loop is CASSLAGGPTGELFF. The CDR3 region has the DNA TGTGCCAGCAGCCTAGCGGGAGGTCCCACCGGGGAGCTGTTTTTT.

The genes are TRBV11-3 and TRBJ2-2, with D perhaps TRBD1 (6 bases). The V gene's germline CDR1 is SGHNT and CDR2 YENEEA. V lost 3 bases and J lost 4, with 15 bases in between. The CDR3 contains 16 residues. CDR3 loop: CASSLGSTGSTGELFF. CDR3 coding DNA: TGTGCCAGCAGCTTGGGATCGACAGGCTCCACCGGGGAGCTGTTTTTT.

This clone appeared a few times. The chain employs TRBV10-3 and TRBJ2-7; 9 nucleotides match TRBD1. CDR1 ENHRY and CDR2 SYGVKD come from the germline V gene. The length of the CDR3 is 14 residues. J gave up 6 bases and V 8 bases, and 11 bases lay outside the gene matches. CDR3 DNA: TGTGCCATCTCACTCGGGACAGGGTATGTCGAGCAGTACTTC. It encodes CAISLGTGYVEQYF.

The V call is TRBV19, the J call TRBJ1-1; perhaps TRBD1 as D (5 bases). V was clipped by 10 bases and J by 1 base, with 19 bases between them. CDR1 and CDR2 (germline): LNHDA, SQIVND (reference sequence). CDR3 length: 15 amino acids. The CDR3 is CATSWGYRGNTEAFF. The CDR3 DNA follows: TGTGCCACCTCGTGGGGGTACAGAGGGAACACTGAAGCTTTCTTT.

This clone was picked up one time. The chain uses TRBV11-2 and TRBJ1-5; D perhaps matches TRBD1 (5 bases). CDR1 and CDR2 (germline): SGHAT, FQNNGV. CDR3 size: 15 residues. Trimming took off 0 bases at V and 7 bases at J, with 13 bases between the two ends. The CDR3 bases are TGTGCCAGCAGCTTAGATGGGGCCCCGGAACAGCCCCAGCATTTT. Its protein product is CASSLDGAPEQPQHF.

The V call is TRBV7-2, the J call TRBJ2-7; 8 positions agree with TRBD2. The trim removed 5 bases at V and 3 bases at J, leaving 12 bases unmatched. Germline V gene sequence: CDR1 SGHTA, CDR2 FQGNSA. The CDR3 is 16 residues long. Here the CDR3 reads CASSAAGSGRYYEQYF. As DNA, the CDR3 is TGTGCCAGCAGCGCGGCCGGGAGCGGGAGATACTACGAGCAGTACTTC.

The chain uses TRBV6-1 and TRBJ1-2; TRBD1 is a possible D gene (5 bases). Germline CDR1 MNHNS, CDR2 SASEGT. V dropped 6 bases and J dropped 4 bases, with 12 bases sitting between them. CDR3 length: 13 residues. CDR3 sequence: CASSRDGSYGYTF. CDR3 nucleotides: TGTGCCAGCAGCCGGGACGGTTCCTATGGCTACACCTTC.

This clone was counted between two and nine times. V and J are TRBV5-6 and TRBJ1-6; D ambiguous. Trimming stripped 4 bases from V and 13 bases from J, with 15 bases between. Germline loops: CDR1 SGHDT, CDR2 YYEEEE. This CDR3 region has 13 residues. The CDR3 loop reads CASSPGPRGPLHF. CDR3 sequence (DNA): TGTGCCAGCAGCCCCGGACCGCGCGGGCCCCTCCACTTT.

This clone has just a few counts. J is TRBJ1-1 and V is TRBV5-1, with a tentative D call TRBD1 (5 bases). Between the trimmed V and J ends, which lost 5 bases and 0 bases, there was a span of 8 bases. Germline V gene data show CDR1 as SGHRS and CDR2 as YFSETQ. This CDR3 has 13 amino acids. In DNA form, the CDR3 reads TGCGCCAGCAGGACAGAGATGAACACTGAAGCTTTCTTT. This codes for CASRTEMNTEAFF.

The V call is TRBV11-3, the J call TRBJ2-1; D remains ambiguous. This CDR3 comprises 12 residues. With 4 bases removed from V and 5 bases from J, the gap between germline ends came to 6 bases. Germline V CDR1 and CDR2: SGHNT, YENEEA. DNA of the CDR3: TGTGCCAGCAGCTCTAGTAACAATGAGCAGTTCTTC. Its protein product is CASSSSNNEQFF.

The V and J genes are TRBV2 and TRBJ2-7; tentatively, D is TRBD2 (5 bases). The CDR3 totals 12 residues. V was pared by 7 bases and J by 3 bases, with 10 bases between. Germline V lookup: CDR1 SNHLY, CDR2 FYNNEI. DNA of the CDR3: TGTGCCAGCACCCCAGAGGGCTACGAGCAGTACTTC. This gives the protein CASTPEGYEQYF. Filled out from reference TRBV2 and TRBJ2-7, the complete variable domain reads EPEVTQTPSHQVTQMGQEVILRCVPISNHLYFYWYRQILGQKVEFLVSFYNNEISEKSEIFDDQFSVERPDGSNFTLKIRSTKLEDSAMYFCASTPEGYEQYFGPGTRLTVT.

This chain connects TRBV20-1 to TRBJ2-7; D remains ambiguous. Trimming stripped 3 bases from V and 0 bases from J, with 3 bases between. Germline V CDR1 and CDR2: DFQATT, SNEGSKA (reference sequence). The CDR3 runs 11 residues. CDR3 sequence (DNA): TGCAGTGCTAGGGGCTCCTACGAGCAGTACTTC. Its translation: CSARGSYEQYF.

Turning to this clone: Germline is not matched at one junction end, which may reflect a read error. The rearrangement links TRBV27 to TRBJ1-2, with D possibly being TRBD1 (5 bases). The germline V gene has CDR1 MNHEY and CDR2 SMNVEV (reference sequence). This CDR3 has 13 amino acids. CDR3 DNA: TGTGCCAGCAGTTTGGGAGGGGACTACGGCTACACCTTC. This codes for CASSLGGDYGYTF.

This rearrangement joins TRBV6-6 to TRBJ1-1; possible D gene TRBD1, 5 bases. The V end was cut by 4 bases, the J end by 3 bases, with 12 bases between. Germline loops: CDR1 MNHNY, CDR2 SVGAGI (reference sequence). There are 14 residues in the CDR3. CDR3 protein: CASSFTLRDTEAFF. The CDR3 DNA follows: TGTGCCAGCAGTTTTACACTCAGGGACACTGAAGCTTTCTTT.

The CDR3 reads CSAGVRGDTEAFF. The CDR3 nucleotides read TGCAGCGCAGGGGTACGTGGAGACACTGAAGCTTTCTTT. V is TRBV29-1 and J is TRBJ1-1, with D perhaps TRBD1 (6 bases). The germline V gene has CDR1 SQVTM and CDR2 ANQGSEA. V dropped 7 bases and J dropped 3 bases, with 15 bases sitting between them. This CDR3 region has 13 residues.

The chain joins TRBV20-1 to TRBJ2-3; D gene uncertain. V was pared by 6 bases and J by 5 bases, with 6 bases between. Per germline, CDR1 DFQATT and CDR2 SNEGSKA (reference sequence). This CDR3 has 10 amino acids. The CDR3 DNA sequence: TGCAGTGCATTAGTAGATACGCAGTATTTT. It is translated as CSALVDTQYF.

The chain joins TRBV6-5 to TRBJ2-2, with D possibly TRBD2 on 7 matching bases. The CDR3 spans 14 residues. V was pared by 0 bases and J by 6 bases, with 8 bases between. The V gene's germline CDR1 is MNHEY and CDR2 SVGAGI. In DNA form, the CDR3 reads TGTGCCAGCAGTTACTCGCGGGGGCCCGGGGAGCTGTTTTTT. Its translation is CASSYSRGPGELFF.

The chain joins TRBV9 to TRBJ1-1, with 7 bases identical to TRBD1. The V gene end was trimmed by 4 bases and the J gene end by 10 bases; junction bases not matched to a gene: 13. Germline V gene data show CDR1 as SGDLS and CDR2 as YYNGEE. This CDR3 spans 14 amino acids. CDR3: CASSLEGGQGGAFF. CDR3 DNA sequence: TGTGCCAGCAGCCTCGAGGGGGGGCAGGGGGGAGCTTTCTTT.

The gene calls are TRBV7-3 and TRBJ2-3, with 11 bases matching TRBD2. Germline CDR1 and CDR2: SGHTA and FQGTGA. The CDR3 spans 14 residues. V dropped 7 bases and J dropped 3; count of bases not matched to a gene: 3. CDR3 nucleotides: TGTGCCAGCATAGGGACTAGCGGTACAGATACGCAGTATTTT. Its protein is CASIGTSGTDTQYF.